This TCR beta chain was captured by sequencing in a study of cytomegalovirus exposure and HLA in healthy donors. Assay used: immunoSEQ multiplex PCR; TCRdb lists only in-frame clones, some missing. The sample yields approximately 260,000 clones, about 86% seen once. V lost 2 bases to trimming and J lost 6 bases; unmatched junction nucleotides: 8. CDR3 length equals 14 residues. Per germline, CDR1 SGHDT and CDR2 YYEEEE. The receptor was isolated from a woman aged 18-35 years in good health and CMV-seronegative. Sequenced input: PBMCs. The chain is built from TRBV5-6 and TRBJ2-7, with 7 bases aligning to TRBD2. The CDR3 bases are TGTGCCAGCAGCTTAGCGGGGCCTCTAGGCGAGCAGTACTTC. Residues: CASSLAGPLGEQYF.